This is a list of T cell receptor beta chains from one sample in a study of blood T cells in healthy people across ages. TCRdb reanalysed the 5' RACE reads using MiXCR and keeps one entry per CDR3 protein. The table lists about 640,000 distinct CDR3 sequences, approximately 30% of them singletons. Sequencing was done on a sample of blood. The source is a woman of 80 years or more in good health. Each CDR3 is given with its conserved first and last residue. Each record gives: J gene, clone size, V gene, D gene, CDR3 DNA, CDR3 protein. D genes are given only for firm matches. Clone size is given for some rows only: seen once, a few or many times, or a class if the clone is expanded.

TRBJ2-3	many	TRBV29-1	-	TGCAGCGTTGGCTGGCAGAAGACAGATACGCAGTATTTT	CSVGWQKTDTQYF
TRBJ1-2	few	TRBV10-2	-	TGCGCCAGCAGTGAGGGCGGGCAGGGAGCCTATGGCTACACCTTC	CASSEGGQGAYGYTF
TRBJ2-5	many	TRBV20-1	-	TGCAGTGTTCCGGGGCTCCGGAGGGAGACCCAGTACTTC	CSVPGLRRETQYF
TRBJ2-1	-	TRBV7-7	-	TGTGCCAGCAGCCCCATGATGGGGGCCGTTGGGAATGAGCAGTTCTTC	CASSPMMGAVGNEQFF
TRBJ1-1	-	TRBV27	-	TGTGCCAGCAGCCCTAGGAAGAAGGACACTGAAGCTTTCTTT	CASSPRKKDTEAFF
TRBJ1-2	many	TRBV12-3/TRBV12-4	-	TGTGCCAGCAGTTACGATCCTGGCTACACCTTC	CASSYDPGYTF
TRBJ1-4	-	TRBV30	-	TGTGCCTGGAGTCTTCCTAATAGACCTAATGAAAAACTGTTTTTT	CAWSLPNRPNEKLFF
TRBJ1-5	-	TRBV19	-	TGTGCCAGTAGTAAGCCCCAGGGAGGGGATAGCAATCAGCCCCAGCATTTT	CASSKPQGGDSNQPQHF
TRBJ2-7	many	TRBV9	-	TGTGCCAGCAGCGTAGGGGTAGGACTCTACGAGCAGTACTTC	CASSVGVGLYEQYF
TRBJ2-5	many	TRBV9	TRBD1	TGTGCCAGCAGCGTAGCGACAGGGGGTTTTACCACCCCAGAGACCCAGTACTTC	CASSVATGGFTTPETQYF
TRBJ2-2	-	TRBV5-5	TRBD1	TGTGCCAGCCGCGACAGGGATATGTCCGGGGAGCTGTTTTTT	CASRDRDMSGELFF
TRBJ2-5	many	TRBV15	TRBD1	TGTGCCACCAGCAGATTACAGGGGCGGGAGACCCAGTACTTC	CATSRLQGRETQYF
TRBJ2-5	-	TRBV6-6	TRBD2	TGTGCCAGCAGTCCGCCGGGAGGGATGAGAGAGACCCAGTACTTC	CASSPPGGMRETQYF